This note documents a single T cell receptor (beta chain) sequence. Its matching antigen is unknown. In the same sample, other DNA sequences code for this CDR3. This sample was included in a study of graft-versus-host responses after intestinal transplantation. General study results and limits: GvH clones were found in recipient marrow; some appeared first in ileum or blood. Among circulating GvH clones, peak levels were associated with early post-transplant declines in HvG clones. Graft-versus-host to host-versus-graft clonal ratios in allografts were high in patients with graft-donor T cell macrochimerism.

The V gene's germline CDR1 is GTSNPN and CDR2 SVGIG (reference sequence). This CDR3 is 13 amino acids long. The germline V and J ends were trimmed by 0 bases and 1 base, with 6 bases remaining between them. Generated by immunoSEQ multiplex PCR, the TCRdb table keeps only in-frame clones and is missing some. The repertoire includes 37,000 or so clones, about 90% of them detected once, and less than 3% sits in the top ten. The specimen was PBMCs, collected approximately 320 days after intestinal transplant. The chain links TRBV30 to TRBJ1-1; D is unresolved. This TCR came from a human patient who received an intestinal transplant, so some T cells may come from the graft donor. The CDR3 DNA is TGTGCCTGGAGTGTAAAGGGGAACACTGAAGCTTTCTTT. Translating gives CAWSVKGNTEAFF.